This TCR beta chain was recorded in a study of Ad26.COV2.S vaccination and SARS-CoV-2 variants. Study overall: Donor was assigned to the Ad26.COV2.S arm of trial COV1001.

The V gene's germline CDR1 is LNHNV and CDR2 YYDKDF (reference sequence). Trimming took off 3 bases at V and 4 bases at J, with 11 bases between the two ends. The CDR3 has 14 residues. Treatment of the sample: about 20 received Ad26.COV2.S at low or high dose, single or two shots; 5 received placebo; per-sample allocation not given. Material that was analyzed had been drawn on day 63 after the first vaccine or placebo injection. Wuhan-strain SARS-CoV-2 spike was expressed by the Ad26 vector that made up the vaccine. Study observations and caveats: It was vaccine recipients, not placebo recipients, who had the higher spike-specific TCR breadth. In vaccinated individuals, spike-specific CD8+ and CD4+ T cell responses reportedly displayed substantial breadth.

The method was immunoSEQ multiplex PCR; TCRdb's version includes in-frame clones alone and lacks a portion of them. This sample yields some 400,000 clones, of which over 75% are seen a single time; about 1.9% belongs to the top ten. As to this clone: Antigen: not known.

This chain uses TRBV15 with TRBJ2-3; a possible D gene is TRBD1 (5 bases). The source of this sequence is a person aged 18-65 years who received the Ad26.COV2.S COVID-19 vaccine or a placebo. The sample was peripheral blood, taken in a trial of Ad26.COV2.S vaccine versus placebo. CDR3 DNA: TGTGCCACCAGCAGGGGGCTAGTCGCAGATACGCAGTATTTT. It translates to CATSRGLVADTQYF.